Shown below are 21 T cell receptor beta chains from a single sample sequenced in a study of blood T cell repertoires in COVID-19. TCRdb's table, derived via immunoSEQ multiplex PCR, lists solely in-frame clones and lacks some. The sample lists fewer than 150,000 clones; 78% were seen once. The sample was peripheral blood. Receptors originate from a man between 60 and 75 years old who had recovered from COVID-19.

This chain connects TRBV18 to TRBJ2-2; 8 bases align to TRBD1. Germline CDR1 is KGHSH and CDR2 is LQKENI. The CDR3 sequence is 15 residues long. V was pared by 3 bases and J by 6 bases, with 6 bases of the junction left unmatched. CDR3 sequence reads: CASSPGQERAGELFF. The CDR3 nucleotides read TGTGCCAGCTCACCGGGACAGGAAAGGGCCGGGGAGCTGTTTTTT. The complete variable domain, with remaining parts taken from reference TRBV18 and TRBJ2-2, reads NAGVMQNPRHLVRRRGQEARLRCSPMKGHSHVYWYRQLPEEGLKFMVYLQKENIIDESGMPKERFSAEFPKEGPSILRIQQVVRGDSAAYFCASSPGQERAGELFFGEGSRLTVL.

This clone came up a few times. The gene calls are TRBV7-8 and TRBJ1-1; weak D call: TRBD1 (6 bases). The CDR3 totals 13 residues. With 3 bases removed from V and 9 bases from J, the gap between germline ends came to 14 bases. Germline V lookup: CDR1 SGHVS, CDR2 FQNEAQ. The DNA for the CDR3 is TGTGCCAGCAGCTTGGCTATAACAGGGAAAGCTTTCTTT. Encoded protein: CASSLAITGKAFF.

The V gene is TRBV7-2, the J gene TRBJ2-1, with a tentative D call TRBD1 (6 bases). CDR1 and CDR2 (germline): SGHTA, FQGNSA. The CDR3 is 15 amino acids. V was trimmed by 3 bases and J by 0 bases, leaving 9 bases between them. In nucleotides, the CDR3 is TGTGCCAGCAGCTTTGACAGGAGCTCCTACAATGAGCAGTTCTTC. Its translation is CASSFDRSSYNEQFF.

The genes are TRBV7-9 and TRBJ2-3; TRBD2 aligns across 9 bases. Trimming removed 3 bases from V and 2 bases from J; junction bases left unmatched: 3. The CDR3 has 15 residues. Germline V gives CDR1 SEHNR, CDR2 FQNEAQ (reference sequence). CDR3 protein: CASSFLAGSTDTQYF. The CDR3 DNA reads TGTGCCAGCAGCTTCCTAGCGGGGTCCACAGATACGCAGTATTTT.

This clone was seen at least ten times. V is TRBV18 and J is TRBJ1-1, with 7 bases matching TRBD1. The V and J ends lost 2 bases and 5 bases, in that order; junction bases with no gene match: 5. This CDR3 region has 14 residues. Germline CDR1 is KGHSH and CDR2 is LQKENI. CDR3 in amino acids: CASSPYRGETEAFF. CDR3 bases: TGTGCCAGCTCACCATACAGGGGAGAAACTGAAGCTTTCTTT. The full variable domain, in which reference TRBV18 and TRBJ1-1 provide the parts outside the CDR3, is NAGVMQNPRHLVRRRGQEARLRCSPMKGHSHVYWYRQLPEEGLKFMVYLQKENIIDESGMPKERFSAEFPKEGPSILRIQQVVRGDSAAYFCASSPYRGETEAFFGQGTRLTVV.

This chain joins TRBV19 and TRBJ1-1; perhaps TRBD1 as D (5 bases). CDR3 length: 13 amino acids. Germline CDR1 is LNHDA and CDR2 is SQIVND (reference sequence). V lost 4 bases and J 4 bases, leaving 10 bases between the germline ends. Here the CDR3 reads CASSNSGFTEAFF. For the CDR3, the DNA is TGTGCCAGTAGTAATTCAGGGTTCACTGAAGCTTTCTTT.

This clone was observed a handful of times. The V gene is TRBV6-2 or TRBV6-3, the J gene TRBJ2-7, with no clear D. Per the germline V gene, CDR1 is MNHEY and CDR2 is SVGEGT. This CDR3 has 13 residues. V shed 4 bases and J shed 6 bases, with 13 bases lying between them. CDR3 sequence reads: CASSFDSAVEQYF. The DNA of the CDR3 is TGTGCCAGCAGTTTTGACTCGGCGGTCGAGCAGTACTTC.

This chain uses TRBV6-5 with TRBJ2-7; 10 bases are a match to TRBD1. The CDR3 loop spans 14 amino acids. The trim removed 4 bases at V and 4 bases at J, leaving 4 bases unmatched. Germline CDR1 MNHEY, CDR2 SVGAGI. CDR3 region: CASSLPGQGYEQYF. CDR3 bases: TGTGCCAGCAGTTTGCCGGGACAGGGGTACGAGCAGTACTTC.

This clone was observed once. The rearrangement uses TRBV9 and TRBJ1-5; D might be TRBD1 (6 bases). The CDR3 consists of 15 residues. V was clipped by 3 bases and J by 4 bases, with 14 bases between them. Germline V CDR1 and CDR2: SGDLS, YYNGEE. In DNA, the CDR3 is TGTGCCAGCAGCGCGGGGGGCCTTGGGAATCAGCCCCAGCATTTT. This translates into CASSAGGLGNQPQHF.

This clone appeared a few times. CDR3 amino acids: CASSPPGHPNYGYTF. CDR3 nucleotides: TGTGCCAGCTCACCTCCGGGACATCCTAACTATGGCTACACCTTC. This rearrangement joins TRBV18 to TRBJ1-2, with D tentatively TRBD1 (6 bases). The germline CDR1 and CDR2 sequences are KGHSH and LQKENI. The ends were cut back, 3 bases at V and 0 bases at J, with 11 bases in the middle. The CDR3 contains 15 residues.

V is TRBV7-9 and J is TRBJ2-1; D unresolved. The germline gives CDR1 SEHNR, CDR2 FQNEAQ (reference sequence). The CDR3 is 13 amino acids. V shed 2 bases and J shed 10 bases, with 12 bases lying between them. CDR3 residues: CASSLRLREEQFF. CDR3 bases: TGTGCCAGCAGCTTAAGACTTCGAGAAGAGCAGTTCTTC.

In the case of this clone: Within the sample, other DNA sequences also encode this same CDR3. The chain recombines TRBV20-1 with TRBJ2-7, with D tentatively TRBD2 (6 bases). Germline values: CDR1 DFQATT, CDR2 SNEGSKA (reference sequence). The CDR3 has 11 amino acids. Trimming left V 3 bases short and J 5 bases short, with 8 bases between. CDR3 coding DNA: TGCAGTGCTAGGGGAGGCAACGAGCAGTACTTC. As protein: CSARGGNEQYF.

This clone has just one count. The chain is built from TRBV6-6 and TRBJ2-3, with TRBD2 matching 8 bases. Unmatched junction bases numbered 3, after V lost 4 bases and J lost 3 bases. This CDR3 is built from 14 residues. Germline V gene sequence: CDR1 MNHNY, CDR2 SVGAGI (reference sequence). The CDR3 DNA follows: TGTGCCAGCAGTTCGGGACTAGGTACAGATACGCAGTATTTT. Its translation: CASSSGLGTDTQYF.

This clone was found a few times. This sequence joins TRBV6-4 and TRBJ2-2; 7 bases map to TRBD1. The germline V gene has CDR1 MRHNA and CDR2 SNTAGT. The V segment lost 3 bases and the J segment 1 base; nucleotides outside the gene matches: 2. The CDR3 consists of 15 residues. In DNA form, the CDR3 reads TGTGCCAGCAGTGAACAGGGGCAGAACACCGGGGAGCTGTTTTTT. Its protein product is CASSEQGQNTGELFF.

The chain couples TRBV30 to TRBJ1-5, with 9 positions matching TRBD1. Looked up from germline, CDR1 is GTSNPN and CDR2 is SVGIG (reference sequence). CDR3 length: 16 residues. V trimming: 3 bases; J trimming: 4 bases; junction bases outside the gene matches: 10. The CDR3 DNA is TGTGCCTGGAGAAACCCCCGGGACAGGGCAAATCAGCCCCAGCATTTT. This translates into CAWRNPRDRANQPQHF.

This chain joins TRBV6-6 and TRBJ2-5; 8 bases fit TRBD1. V dropped 4 bases and J dropped 2; count of bases not matched to a gene: 9. This CDR3 contains 16 residues. From germline, CDR1 is MNHNY and CDR2 SVGAGI (reference sequence). Here the CDR3 reads CASSSNRQGRQETQYF. CDR3 nucleotides: TGTGCCAGCAGTTCGAACAGACAGGGGCGGCAAGAGACCCAGTACTTC.

V usage is TRBV7-2 and J usage is TRBJ2-3; 9 bases fit TRBD2. Germline CDR1 and CDR2: SGHTA and FQGNSA. The ends lost 3 bases at V and 3 bases at J; junction bases unmatched: 7. There are 16 residues in the CDR3. CDR3 sequence (DNA): TGTGCCAGCAGCTTTGCGGGAGGGCCGTTAACAGATACGCAGTATTTT. This encodes CASSFAGGPLTDTQYF. The full variable domain, in which reference TRBV7-2 and TRBJ2-3 provide the parts outside the CDR3, is GAGVSQSPSNKVTEKGKDVELRCDPISGHTALYWYRQSLGQGLEFLIYFQGNSAPDKSGLPSDRFSAERTGGSVSTLTIQRTQQEDSAVYLCASSFAGGPLTDTQYFGPGTRLTVL.

The genes are TRBV15 and TRBJ2-1; D might be TRBD2 (6 bases). The CDR3 contains 15 residues. The germline CDR1 and CDR2 sequences are LNHNV and YYDKDF (reference sequence). V was clipped by 0 bases and J by 9 bases, with 15 bases between them. The CDR3 sequence: CATSRDSGWTIEQFF. CDR3 nucleotide sequence: TGTGCCACCAGCAGAGATAGCGGTTGGACAATTGAGCAGTTCTTC.

The chain joins TRBV7-3 to TRBJ2-1; 8 nucleotides agree with TRBD2. The CDR3 extends over 17 amino acids. Germline V CDR1 and CDR2: SGHTA, FQGTGA. V lost 5 bases and J lost 5; bases outside the gene matches: 14. The CDR3 loop reads CASSKSPGGVRNNEQFF. CDR3 sequence (DNA): TGTGCCAGCAGCAAGTCCCCCGGGGGGGTAAGGAACAATGAGCAGTTCTTC.

The chain couples TRBV5-4 to TRBJ1-4; D uncertain. Per germline, CDR1 SGHNT and CDR2 YYREEE (reference sequence). The length of the CDR3 is 11 residues. Trimming stripped 10 bases from V and 8 bases from J, with 12 bases between. CDR3 bases: TGTGCCTGCGCGGCGGGAGAAAAACTGTTTTTT. This sequence encodes CACAAGEKLFF.

This rearrangement joins TRBV5-6 to TRBJ2-7; D not certain. The CDR3 sequence is 12 residues long. Trimming took 4 bases from V and 5 from J, leaving 10 bases between them. Germline V gene data show CDR1 as SGHDT and CDR2 as YYEEEE. The CDR3 loop reads CASSRNRDEQYF. In DNA form, the CDR3 reads TGTGCCAGCAGCCGGAACCGGGACGAGCAGTACTTC.